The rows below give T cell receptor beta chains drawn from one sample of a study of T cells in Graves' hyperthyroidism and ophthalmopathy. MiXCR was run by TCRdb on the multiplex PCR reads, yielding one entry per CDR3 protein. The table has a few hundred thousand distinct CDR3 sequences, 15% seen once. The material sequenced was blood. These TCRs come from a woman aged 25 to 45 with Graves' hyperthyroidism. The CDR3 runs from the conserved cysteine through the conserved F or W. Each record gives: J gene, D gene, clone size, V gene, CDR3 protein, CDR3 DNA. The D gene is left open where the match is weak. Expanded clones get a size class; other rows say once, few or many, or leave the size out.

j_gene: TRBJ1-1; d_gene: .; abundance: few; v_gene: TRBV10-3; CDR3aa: CAISESGQKMGTEAFF; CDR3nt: TGTGCCATCAGTGAGTCGGGCCAAAAAATGGGTACTGAAGCTTTCTTT
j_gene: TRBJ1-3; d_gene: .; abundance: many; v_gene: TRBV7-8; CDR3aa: CASSGVSGGGNTIYF; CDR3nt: TGTGCCAGCAGCGGGGTGTCAGGCGGTGGAAACACCATATATTTT
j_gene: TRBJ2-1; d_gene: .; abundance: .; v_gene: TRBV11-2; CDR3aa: CASSPPGAGSPYNEQFF; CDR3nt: TGTGCCAGCAGCCCCCCGGGGGCGGGTTCGCCCTACAATGAGCAGTTCTTC
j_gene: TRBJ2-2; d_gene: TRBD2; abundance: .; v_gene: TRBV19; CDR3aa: CASLREATGELFF; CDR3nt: TGTGCCAGTTTGCGGGAGGCGACCGGGGAGCTGTTTTTT
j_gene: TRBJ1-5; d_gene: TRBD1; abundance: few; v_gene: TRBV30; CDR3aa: CAWSVRRTGGDQPQHF; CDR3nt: TGTGCCTGGAGTGTACGTCGTACAGGGGGAGATCAGCCCCAGCATTTT
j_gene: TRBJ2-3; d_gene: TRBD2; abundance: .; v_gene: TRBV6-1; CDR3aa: CASSLSGSPGDTQYF; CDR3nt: TGTGCCAGCAGCTTGAGCGGGAGCCCGGGAGATACGCAGTATTTT
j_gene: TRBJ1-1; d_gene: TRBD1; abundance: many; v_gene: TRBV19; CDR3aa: CASSITDRTNTEAFF; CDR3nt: TGTGCCAGTAGTATCACGGACAGGACGAACACTGAAGCTTTCTTT
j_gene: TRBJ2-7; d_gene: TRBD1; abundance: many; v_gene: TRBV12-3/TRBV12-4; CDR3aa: CASSPRTGGNEQYF; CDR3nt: TGTGCCAGCAGTCCGCGGACAGGGGGAAACGAGCAGTACTTC
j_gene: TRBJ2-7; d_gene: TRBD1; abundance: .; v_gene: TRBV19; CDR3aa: CASSPTGGKYEQYF; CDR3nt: TGTGCCAGTAGTCCGACAGGGGGCAAATACGAGCAGTACTTC
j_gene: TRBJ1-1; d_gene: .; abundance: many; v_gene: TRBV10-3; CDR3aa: CAISESGRQNTEAFF; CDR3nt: TGTGCCATCAGTGAGTCAGGCAGACAGAACACTGAAGCTTTCTTT
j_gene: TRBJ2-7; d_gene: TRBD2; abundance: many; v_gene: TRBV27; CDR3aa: CASSLWLAGGLGEQYF; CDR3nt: TGTGCCAGCAGTTTATGGCTAGCGGGAGGTTTGGGCGAGCAGTACTTC
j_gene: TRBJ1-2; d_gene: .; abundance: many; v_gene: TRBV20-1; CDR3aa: CSPKKDSNYGYTF; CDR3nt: TGCAGTCCTAAAAAAGATTCTAACTATGGCTACACCTTC
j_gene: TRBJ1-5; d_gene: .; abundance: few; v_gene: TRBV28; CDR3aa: CASSSMQGNQPQHF; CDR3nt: TGTGCCAGCAGTTCCATGCAGGGCAATCAGCCCCAGCATTTT
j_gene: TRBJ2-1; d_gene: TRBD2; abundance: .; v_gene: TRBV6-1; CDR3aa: CASSGGGPRTSGEQFF; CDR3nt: TGTGCCAGCAGTGGCGGGGGGCCCCGGACTAGCGGTGAGCAGTTCTTC
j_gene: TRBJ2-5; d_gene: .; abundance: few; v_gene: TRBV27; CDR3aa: CASSYGGARESETQYF; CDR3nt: TGTGCCAGCAGTTATGGCGGGGCAAGAGAGTCGGAGACCCAGTACTTC
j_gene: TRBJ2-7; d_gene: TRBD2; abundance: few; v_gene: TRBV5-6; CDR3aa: CASSLGASGNPYEQYF; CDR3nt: TGTGCCAGCAGCTTGGGGGCTAGCGGGAATCCCTACGAGCAGTACTTC
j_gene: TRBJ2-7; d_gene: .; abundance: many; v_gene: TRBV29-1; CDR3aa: CSVGFITYEQYF; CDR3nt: TGCAGCGTTGGGTTCATAACCTACGAGCAGTACTTC
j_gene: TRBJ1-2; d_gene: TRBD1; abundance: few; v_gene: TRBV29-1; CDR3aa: CSATTGWTYGYTF; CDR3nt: TGCAGCGCCACGACAGGGTGGACCTATGGCTACACCTTC
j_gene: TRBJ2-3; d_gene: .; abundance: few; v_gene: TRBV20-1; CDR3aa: CSASIVSSTDTQYF; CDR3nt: TGCAGTGCTAGCATCGTATCTAGCACAGATACGCAGTATTTT
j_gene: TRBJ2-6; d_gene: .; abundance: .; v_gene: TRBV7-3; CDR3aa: CASSLTGFPPSGANVLTF; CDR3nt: TGTGCCAGCAGCTTAACCGGCTTCCCCCCCTCTGGGGCCAACGTCCTGACTTTC
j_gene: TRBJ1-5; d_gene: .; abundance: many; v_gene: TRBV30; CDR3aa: CAWSKAYNQPQHF; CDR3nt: TGTGCCTGGAGTAAGGCCTATAATCAGCCCCAGCATTTT
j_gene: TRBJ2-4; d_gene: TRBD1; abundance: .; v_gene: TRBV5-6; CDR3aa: CASSARDRGKNIQYF; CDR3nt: TGTGCCAGCAGCGCCCGGGACAGAGGCAAAAACATTCAGTACTTC
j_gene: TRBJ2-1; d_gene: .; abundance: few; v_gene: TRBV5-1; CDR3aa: CASSLVSSSYNEQFF; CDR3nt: TGCGCCAGCAGCTTGGTTTCGAGCTCCTACAATGAGCAGTTCTTC
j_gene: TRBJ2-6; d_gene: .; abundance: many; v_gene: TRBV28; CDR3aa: CASSLMGGTGANVLTF; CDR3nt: TGTGCCAGCAGTTTGATGGGGGGAACTGGGGCCAACGTCCTGACTTTC
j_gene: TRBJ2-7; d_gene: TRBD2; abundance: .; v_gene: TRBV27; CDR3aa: CASSTSNSGNSYEQYF; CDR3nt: TGTGCCAGCAGCACATCCAATAGCGGGAACTCCTACGAGCAGTACTTC
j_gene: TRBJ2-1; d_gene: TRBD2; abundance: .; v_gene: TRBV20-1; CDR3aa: CSASIEREVFNEQFF; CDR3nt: TGCAGTGCTAGTATTGAGCGGGAGGTTTTCAATGAGCAGTTCTTC
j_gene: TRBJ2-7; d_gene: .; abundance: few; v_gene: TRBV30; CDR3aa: CAWLRAQGEQYF; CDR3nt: TGTGCCTGGCTTCGGGCTCAAGGCGAGCAGTACTTC
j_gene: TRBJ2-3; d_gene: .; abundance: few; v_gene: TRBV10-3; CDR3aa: CAISVSSTDTQYF; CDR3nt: TGTGCCATCAGTGTTTCCAGCACAGATACGCAGTATTTT
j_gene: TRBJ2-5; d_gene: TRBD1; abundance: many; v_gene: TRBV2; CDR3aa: CASSGTGLPFLRQETQYF; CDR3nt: TGTGCCAGCAGTGGGACAGGGCTCCCTTTTTTGCGCCAAGAGACCCAGTACTTC
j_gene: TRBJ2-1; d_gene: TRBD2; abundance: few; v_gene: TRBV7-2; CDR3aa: CASSLLGLAEYNEQFF; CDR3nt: TGTGCCAGCAGCTTACTGGGACTAGCGGAGTACAATGAGCAGTTCTTC
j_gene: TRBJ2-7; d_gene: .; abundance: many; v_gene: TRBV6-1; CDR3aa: CASGKDEVAIYEQYF; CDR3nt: TGTGCCAGCGGAAAGGACGAGGTAGCTATCTACGAGCAGTACTTC
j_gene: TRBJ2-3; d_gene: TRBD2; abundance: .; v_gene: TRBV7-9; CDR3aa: CASSPGTSGSSGGGDTQYF; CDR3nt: TGTGCCAGCAGCCCCGGGACTAGCGGGAGCTCGGGTGGTGGAGATACGCAGTATTTT
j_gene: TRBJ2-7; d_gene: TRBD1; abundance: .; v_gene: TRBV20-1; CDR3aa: CSARLSGTALSYEQYF; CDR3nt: TGCAGTGCTAGATTGTCCGGGACAGCCCTCTCCTACGAGCAGTACTTC
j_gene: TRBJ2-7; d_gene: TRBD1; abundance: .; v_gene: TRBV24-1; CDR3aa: CATSDAGTGGYEQYF; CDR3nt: TGTGCCACCAGTGATGCCGGGACAGGGGGCTACGAGCAGTACTTC
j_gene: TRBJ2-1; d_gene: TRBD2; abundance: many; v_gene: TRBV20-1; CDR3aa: CSPTGASGHYNEQFF; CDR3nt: TGCAGTCCTACGGGAGCTAGCGGCCACTACAATGAGCAGTTCTTC
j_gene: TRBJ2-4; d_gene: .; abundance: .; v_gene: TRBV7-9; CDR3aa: CASSLAISGPKNIQYF; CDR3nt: TGTGCCAGCAGCTTAGCTATATCGGGGCCCAAAAACATTCAGTACTTC
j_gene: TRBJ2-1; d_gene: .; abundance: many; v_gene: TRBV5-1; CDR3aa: CASSYTGTSYNEQFF; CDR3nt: TGCGCCAGCAGCTACACAGGGACCTCCTACAATGAGCAGTTCTTC
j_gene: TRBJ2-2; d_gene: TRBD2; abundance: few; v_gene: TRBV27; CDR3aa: CASSLGGRRGLVTVGELFF; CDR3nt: TGTGCCAGCAGTTTAGGGGGTAGGCGGGGACTAGTCACCGTCGGGGAGCTGTTTTTT
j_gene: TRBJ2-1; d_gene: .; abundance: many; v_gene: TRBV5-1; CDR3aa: CASSTAGSLYNEQFF; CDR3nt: TGCGCCAGCAGTACAGCGGGTTCCCTCTACAATGAGCAGTTCTTC
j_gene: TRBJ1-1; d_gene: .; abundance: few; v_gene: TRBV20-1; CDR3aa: CSAGRTANTEAFF; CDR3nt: TGCAGTGCTGGAAGGACTGCGAACACTGAAGCTTTCTTT
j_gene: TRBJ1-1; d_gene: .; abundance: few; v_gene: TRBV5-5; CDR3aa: CASSLFGQPNTEAFF; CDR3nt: TGTGCCAGCAGCTTATTCGGACAGCCGAACACTGAAGCTTTCTTT
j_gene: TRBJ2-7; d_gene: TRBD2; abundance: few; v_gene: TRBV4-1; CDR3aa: CASSQDISSGTYEQYF; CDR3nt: TGCGCCAGCAGCCAAGATATATCTAGCGGGACCTACGAGCAGTACTTC
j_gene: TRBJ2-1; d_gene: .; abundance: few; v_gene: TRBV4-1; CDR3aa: CASSLTTGTNRVHEQFF; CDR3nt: TGCGCCAGCAGCCTAACCACCGGGACCAACCGGGTCCATGAGCAGTTCTTC
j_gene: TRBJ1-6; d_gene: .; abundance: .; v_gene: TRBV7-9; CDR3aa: CASSPGPNSPLHF; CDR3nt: TGTGCCAGCAGCCCTGGGCCAAATTCACCCCTCCACTTT
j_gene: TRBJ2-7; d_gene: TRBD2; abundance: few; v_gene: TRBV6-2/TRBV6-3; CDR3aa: CASTTGTSDHEQYF; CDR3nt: TGTGCCAGCACAACAGGGACTAGCGACCACGAGCAGTACTTC
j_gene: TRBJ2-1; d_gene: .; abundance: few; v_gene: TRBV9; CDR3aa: CASSVAQAVRSYNEQFF; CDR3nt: TGTGCCAGCAGCGTAGCACAAGCGGTACGATCCTACAATGAGCAGTTCTTC
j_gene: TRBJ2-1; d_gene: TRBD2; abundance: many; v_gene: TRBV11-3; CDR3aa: CASSLGGNWNEQFF; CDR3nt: TGTGCCAGCAGCCTCGGGGGGAATTGGAATGAGCAGTTCTTC
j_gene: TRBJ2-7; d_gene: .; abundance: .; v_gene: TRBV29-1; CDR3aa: CSVEVIVGGSDEQYF; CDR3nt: TGCAGCGTTGAAGTAATCGTAGGGGGTTCGGACGAGCAGTACTTC
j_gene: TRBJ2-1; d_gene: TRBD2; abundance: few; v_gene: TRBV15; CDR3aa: CATAEGGPGEQFF; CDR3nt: TGTGCCACCGCTGAGGGAGGGCCAGGAGAGCAGTTCTTC